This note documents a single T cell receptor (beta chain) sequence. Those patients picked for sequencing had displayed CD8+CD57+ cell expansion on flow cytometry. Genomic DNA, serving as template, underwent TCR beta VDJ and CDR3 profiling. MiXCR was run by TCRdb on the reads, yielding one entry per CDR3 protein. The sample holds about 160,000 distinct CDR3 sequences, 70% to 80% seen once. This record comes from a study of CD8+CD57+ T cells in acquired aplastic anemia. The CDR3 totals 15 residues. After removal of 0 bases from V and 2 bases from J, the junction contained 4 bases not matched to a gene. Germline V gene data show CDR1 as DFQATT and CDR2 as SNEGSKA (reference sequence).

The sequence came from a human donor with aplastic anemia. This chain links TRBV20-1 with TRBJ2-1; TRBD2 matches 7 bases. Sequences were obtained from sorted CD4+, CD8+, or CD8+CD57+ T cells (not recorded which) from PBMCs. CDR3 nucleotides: TGCAGTGCTAGAGATGGCGGGAGAACCTACAATGAGCAGTTCTTC. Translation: CSARDGGRTYNEQFF.